These 24 T cell receptor beta chains were sequenced from one sample in a study of cytomegalovirus exposure and HLA in healthy donors. Amplification used 60 Vbeta primers and 13 Jbeta primers. Data came from immunoSEQ multiplex PCR; TCRdb stores just in-frame clones and leaves some out. The repertoire holds 90,000 to 150,000 clones, with 8.5% to 9% as singletons. The sequenced material came from PBMCs. These TCRs come from a woman between 40 and 50 years old in good health and CMV-seropositive.

In the case of this clone: This may be a read error: a much more frequent sequence differs by one nucleotide. The same CDR3 arises from other DNA sequences in this sample as well. The chain recombines TRBV30 with TRBJ1-5; D call uncertain. This CDR3 region has 11 residues. Germline V gene lookup returns CDR1 GTSNPN and CDR2 SVGIG (reference sequence). The ends were cut back, 2 bases at V and 15 bases at J, with 14 bases in the middle. The CDR3 sequence: CAWSSGLFRHF. The CDR3 DNA is TGTGCCTGGAGTTCAGGCCTCTTCCGGCATTTT.

In its sample, this clone was seen a few times. V usage is TRBV7-6 and J usage is TRBJ2-3; 8 bases map to TRBD1. Losses at the gene ends were 5 bases for V and 5 bases for J; bases not matched to a gene: 12. Germline-derived CDR1 and CDR2 are SGHVS and FNYEAQ. This CDR3 region has 16 residues. CDR3 sequence: CASSPAGTGGRDTQYF. The CDR3 DNA sequence: TGTGCCAGCAGCCCCGCTGGGACAGGCGGTCGAGATACGCAGTATTTT.

This chain uses TRBV29-1 with TRBJ2-3; TRBD2 is a possible D gene (7 bases). There are 15 residues in the CDR3. Germline V CDR1 and CDR2: SQVTM, ANQGSEA. The ends were cut back, 1 base at V and 3 bases at J, with 14 bases in the middle. As DNA, the CDR3 is TGCAGCGTTGAAGGCGGGGGCGAGGTGACAGATACGCAGTATTTT. This codes for CSVEGGGEVTDTQYF.

This clone occurred a few times. The J gene is TRBJ1-2, the V gene TRBV7-9, with 9 bases lining up with TRBD1. Germline V CDR1 and CDR2: SEHNR, FQNEAQ (reference sequence). The CDR3 has 15 amino acids. The V and J ends lost 3 bases and 2 bases, in that order; junction bases with no gene match: 4. The CDR3 sequence is CASSFAGTGNYGYTF. The CDR3, as DNA: TGTGCCAGCAGCTTCGCCGGGACAGGGAACTATGGCTACACCTTC.

This clone was observed a handful of times. The genes are TRBV29-1 and TRBJ2-6, with D perhaps matching TRBD1 (6 bases). In germline, CDR1 is SQVTM, CDR2 ANQGSEA. The CDR3 runs 15 residues. The ends were cut back, 4 bases at V and 0 bases at J, with 10 bases in the middle. The CDR3 nucleotides read TGCAGCGTTGGCAAAGGGGGCTCTGGGGCCAACGTCCTGACTTTC. Protein product: CSVGKGGSGANVLTF.

This sequence joins TRBV5-1 and TRBJ2-1; 9 bases map to TRBD2. The CDR3 totals 15 residues. V lost 0 bases, J lost 2 bases, and 0 bases stayed unmatched. CDR1 SGHRS and CDR2 YFSETQ come from the germline V gene. The CDR3 bases are TGCGCCAGCAGCTTGGGCGGGGGGGCCTACAATGAGCAGTTCTTC. Residues: CASSLGGGAYNEQFF.

This clone was seen a few times. This chain links TRBV27 with TRBJ2-1; TRBD2 matches 8 bases. The germline V gene encodes CDR1 MNHEY and CDR2 SMNVEV (reference sequence). J was trimmed by 6 bases and V by 3 bases; bases with no gene match: 7. CDR3 length: 15 residues. The CDR3 nucleotides read TGTGCCAGCAGTTTCGCACGGGGGGGCCTCAATGAGCAGTTCTTC. Translating gives CASSFARGGLNEQFF.

This clone occurred a few times. The gene calls are TRBV5-1 and TRBJ1-2; tentatively, D is TRBD1 (6 bases). Germline assignment: CDR1 SGHRS and CDR2 YFSETQ. The ends were cut back, 0 bases at V and 4 bases at J, with 16 bases in the middle. The CDR3 has 16 amino acids. The CDR3 sequence is CASSLGGRFGPYGYTF. The CDR3 nucleotides are TGCGCCAGCAGCTTGGGGGGGCGCTTTGGGCCCTATGGCTACACCTTC.

The V call is TRBV7-8, the J call TRBJ2-7; the D is unclear. V lost 5 bases and J lost 4, with 15 bases in between. The CDR3 runs to 14 residues. Germline CDR1 and CDR2: SGHVS and FQNEAQ. Here the CDR3 reads CASSPRRLGYEQYF. DNA for the CDR3: TGTGCCAGCAGCCCTAGGCGGCTTGGATACGAGCAGTACTTC.

This clone was counted only a few times. The chain carries TRBV7-9 and TRBJ2-3; no firm D call. The length of the CDR3 is 14 residues. V was shortened by 4 bases and J by 3 bases, with 11 bases between the two germline ends. Germline values: CDR1 SEHNR, CDR2 FQNEAQ (reference sequence). The CDR3: CASSSSDGTDTQYF. The CDR3 nucleotides are TGTGCCAGCAGCTCCTCTGACGGGACAGATACGCAGTATTTT.

This sequence joins TRBV9 and TRBJ2-3; D gene ambiguous. V was cut by 1 base and J by 1 base, with 4 bases left in between. This CDR3 region has 13 residues. CDR1 is SGDLS, CDR2 YYNGEE, per germline. CDR3 in amino acids: CASSVTRTDTQYF. In DNA, the CDR3 is TGTGCCAGCAGCGTAACTCGCACAGATACGCAGTATTTT.

This clone was detected a few times. The chain combines TRBV11-1 with TRBJ2-5; the D gene is possibly TRBD1 (5 bases). Germline CDR1 SGHAT, CDR2 FQDESV (reference sequence). The CDR3 contains 14 residues. Trimming left V 1 base short and J 1 base short, with 7 bases between. CDR3 amino acids: CASSLDGAQETQYF. DNA for the CDR3: TGTGCCAGCAGCTTAGATGGGGCCCAAGAGACCCAGTACTTC.

This chain links TRBV19 with TRBJ1-5, with no clear D. The germline V and J ends were trimmed by 3 bases and 9 bases, with 12 bases remaining between them. The CDR3 runs to 13 residues. Germline loops: CDR1 LNHDA, CDR2 SQIVND (reference sequence). CDR3: CASSIAGSGPQHF. The CDR3 DNA follows: TGTGCCAGTAGTATTGCGGGATCAGGGCCCCAGCATTTT.

This chain connects TRBV19 to TRBJ1-3; 9 bases align to TRBD1. The germline V gene has CDR1 LNHDA and CDR2 SQIVND (reference sequence). This CDR3 contains 15 residues. The trim removed 8 bases at V and 7 bases at J, leaving 12 bases unmatched. The CDR3 region is CASSPTGTGRNTIYF. The CDR3 region has the DNA TGTGCCAGTTCCCCGACGGGGACAGGGAGGAACACCATATATTTT.

This clone was detected only a few times. The J gene is TRBJ1-5, the V gene TRBV19, with D unclear. The V gene's germline CDR1 is LNHDA and CDR2 SQIVND (reference sequence). This CDR3 is 15 amino acids long. V gave up 5 bases and J gave up 0 bases, with 11 bases separating them. For the CDR3, the DNA is TGTGCCAGTAGTGAGACGGGAGATAGCAATCAGCCCCAGCATTTT. It codes for CASSETGDSNQPQHF. The complete variable domain, with remaining parts taken from reference TRBV19 and TRBJ1-5, reads DGGITQSPKYLFRKEGQNVTLSCEQNLNHDAMYWYRQDPGQGLRLIYYSQIVNDFQKGDIAEGYSVSREKKESFPLTVTSAQKNPTAFYLCASSETGDSNQPQHFGDGTRLSIL.

This clone was detected only a few times. This chain uses TRBV18 with TRBJ1-5; the match to TRBD1 covers 10 bases. The CDR3 covers 17 residues. Germline V gene lookup returns CDR1 KGHSH and CDR2 LQKENI. J gave up 1 base and V 4 bases, and 7 bases lay outside the gene matches. The CDR3 DNA is TGTGCCAGCTCACGCTCCGGGACAGGGGTGAGCAATCAGCCCCAGCATTTT. This encodes CASSRSGTGVSNQPQHF.

The chain joins TRBV11-1 to TRBJ2-1; no reliable D call. The CDR3 loop spans 12 amino acids. Germline lookup yields CDR1 SGHAT and CDR2 FQDESV (reference sequence). Trimming removed 5 bases from V and 10 bases from J, with 12 bases in between. CDR3 sequence reads: CASSHRVWEQFF. For the CDR3, the DNA is TGTGCCAGCAGCCATCGGGTTTGGGAGCAGTTCTTC.

The chain has TRBV18 and TRBJ1-2; tentative D call: TRBD1 (5 bases). V shed 2 bases and J shed 8 bases, with 15 bases lying between them. This CDR3 comprises 14 residues. Germline values: CDR1 KGHSH, CDR2 LQKENI. In DNA, the CDR3 is TGTGCCAGCTCACCAGCGCGGACAACACCGGGCTACACCTTC. Translated: CASSPARTTPGYTF.

The CDR3 bases are TGTGCCAGCTCTGAAAAGTGGGACAGACAGAACACTGAAGCTTTCTTT. Amino acids: CASSEKWDRQNTEAFF. This chain uses TRBV18 with TRBJ1-1; 7 nucleotides line up with TRBD1. This CDR3 comprises 16 residues. Germline V gives CDR1 KGHSH, CDR2 LQKENI. Trimming cost V 6 bases and J 1 base; bases outside gene matches: 11.

This clone was seen many times. V and J are TRBV6-1 and TRBJ2-2, with D tentatively TRBD2 (6 bases). This CDR3 has 15 residues. V was trimmed by 0 bases and J by 7 bases, leaving 12 bases between them. Germline CDR1 is MNHNS and CDR2 is SASEGT. The CDR3 reads CASSEALGSGGELFF. CDR3 sequence (DNA): TGTGCCAGCAGTGAAGCGCTCGGGAGTGGCGGGGAGCTGTTTTTT.

On this clone itself: Other DNA sequences in this specimen translate into the identical CDR3. The chain combines TRBV27 with TRBJ1-5, with D tentatively TRBD1 (6 bases). Trimming took 0 bases from V and 5 from J, leaving 11 bases between them. Looked up from germline, CDR1 is MNHEY and CDR2 is SMNVEV (reference sequence). The CDR3 sequence is 15 residues long. CDR3 DNA sequence: TGTGCCAGCAGTTTATCTTCTAGGGGGTATCAGCCCCAGCATTTT. Protein product: CASSLSSRGYQPQHF.

The V call is TRBV5-1, the J call TRBJ1-1; maybe TRBD1 (6 bases). Germline-derived CDR1 and CDR2 are SGHRS and YFSETQ. Trimming shortened V by 4 bases and J by 5 bases, and 27 bases separated the two germline ends. This CDR3 has 18 residues. The CDR3 loop reads CASSPGTWETLGWTEAFF. The CDR3 nucleotides are TGCGCCAGCAGCCCCGGGACATGGGAGACTCTGGGGTGGACTGAAGCTTTCTTT.

This clone appeared a few times. This sequence joins TRBV13 and TRBJ1-1, with D perhaps matching TRBD1 (5 bases). Trimming pared 2 bases from V and 8 bases from J, leaving 6 bases between. This CDR3 comprises 11 residues. The germline gives CDR1 PRHDT, CDR2 FYEKMQ (reference sequence). The CDR3 region is CASSLQGEAFF. CDR3 sequence (DNA): TGTGCCAGCAGCTTACAGGGAGAAGCTTTCTTT.

The sample holds a few counts of this clone. The chain uses TRBV11-2 and TRBJ2-1, with D possibly TRBD2 on 5 matching bases. Germline V CDR1 and CDR2: SGHAT, FQNNGV. The CDR3 consists of 15 residues. V lost 5 bases to trimming and J lost 5 bases, with 16 bases between them. CDR3 DNA: TGTGCCAGCAGCCCTCACCCCTCAGCGGACAATGAGCAGTTCTTC. It translates to CASSPHPSADNEQFF. The whole variable domain, filled in from reference TRBV11-2 and TRBJ2-1, reads EAGVAQSPRYKIIEKRQSVAFWCNPISGHATLYWYQQILGQGPKLLIQFQNNGVVDDSQLPKDRFSAERLKGVDSTLKIQPAKLEDSAVYLCASSPHPSADNEQFFGPGTRLTVL.